A single sample gave rise to the 27 T cell receptor beta chains below, sequenced in a study of blood T cells in healthy people across ages. It was with a sample-barcoded 5' primer and a J-beta primer mix that a second PCR of about 6 to 12 cycles was run. Each CDR3 protein gets one entry after TCRdb re-called the 5' RACE reads with MiXCR. The sample has some 860,000 distinct CDR3 sequences, 45% to 70% seen once; the top ten hold 20% to 30%. Sequencing input: blood. These receptors were taken from a man aged 35-49 years in good health.

The genes are TRBV20-1 and TRBJ2-3; TRBD1 matches 8 bases. The CDR3 extends over 14 amino acids. Looked up from germline, CDR1 is DFQATT and CDR2 is SNEGSKA (reference sequence). V lost 4 bases, J lost 1 base, and 4 bases stayed unmatched. As DNA, the CDR3 is TGCAGTGCTAAACCGGGACAGGGCACAGATACGCAGTATTTT. Translation gives CSAKPGQGTDTQYF.

V usage is TRBV2 and J usage is TRBJ2-7; TRBD2 is a possible D gene (6 bases). The V and J ends lost 6 bases and 1 base respectively, with 13 bases between them. There are 14 residues in the CDR3. The germline CDR1 and CDR2 sequences are SNHLY and FYNNEI. CDR3 nucleotides: TGTGCCAGCAGGAGCCCGGGAGAATCCTACGAGCAGTACTTC. Encoded protein: CASRSPGESYEQYF.

This clonotype was observed a few times. The gene calls are TRBV7-2 and TRBJ2-3; D is perhaps TRBD1 (5 bases). CDR3 length: 14 residues. V shed 6 bases and J shed 4 bases, with 14 bases lying between them. Germline V gene lookup returns CDR1 SGHTA and CDR2 FQGNSA. In DNA, the CDR3 is TGTGCCAGCAGGCAGGGCATAATCGCAGATACGCAGTATTTT. It translates to CASRQGIIADTQYF.

This clonotype was detected only a few times. The chain has TRBV5-1 and TRBJ2-5; no clear D gene. Deletions cut 0 bases from V and 4 bases from J, with 13 bases between. Germline values: CDR1 SGHRS, CDR2 YFSETQ. CDR3 length: 15 amino acids. In DNA form, the CDR3 reads TGCGCCAGCAGCTTGGATCGGGCCCTGGGAGAGACCCAGTACTTC. As protein: CASSLDRALGETQYF.

This chain uses TRBV29-1 with TRBJ2-1; 10 bases align to TRBD1. After removal of 3 bases from V and 1 base from J, the junction contained 6 bases not matched to a gene. Germline CDR1 reads SQVTM; CDR2 reads ANQGSEA. The CDR3 covers 16 residues. The CDR3 reads CSVEGGDRGSYNEQFF. DNA of the CDR3: TGCAGCGTTGAGGGGGGGGACAGGGGATCCTACAATGAGCAGTTCTTC.

The chain combines TRBV9 with TRBJ2-3, with D unclear. This CDR3 is built from 15 residues. Germline assignment: CDR1 SGDLS and CDR2 YYNGEE. Trimming cost V 0 bases and J 4 bases, with 12 bases left between them. Written as DNA, the CDR3 is TGTGCCAGCAGCGTAGTTGGTAGGGTGGCAGATACGCAGTATTTT. This sequence encodes CASSVVGRVADTQYF.

The chain joins TRBV11-2 to TRBJ2-7, with D perhaps TRBD1 (5 bases). The DNA matches TRBJ2-5 better at its end, which makes the J call doubtful. In germline, CDR1 is SGHAT, CDR2 FQNNGV. The length of the CDR3 is 15 residues. The CDR3 DNA reads TGTGCCAGCAGCTTAGATCTGAGCAGGGCGGAGACCCAGTACTTC. Translated, it gives CASSLDLSRAETQYF.

J is TRBJ2-7 and V is TRBV6-5, with D possibly being TRBD1 or TRBD2 (5 bases each). Germline CDR1 and CDR2: MNHEY and SVGAGI. Trimming removed 6 bases at V and 2 bases at J, with 14 bases between. The CDR3 is 14 amino acids. DNA of the CDR3: TGTGCCAGCAGGCCCCCGGGGCAGGCCTACGAGCAGTACTTC. Translation gives CASRPPGQAYEQYF.

This clonotype was picked up a small number of times. V and J are TRBV6-1 and TRBJ1-2, with TRBD1 matching over 7 bases. The CDR3 length is 13 residues. Germline lookup yields CDR1 MNHNS and CDR2 SASEGT. After removal of 4 bases from V and 7 bases from J, the junction contained 6 bases not matched to a gene. The CDR3, as DNA: TGTGCCAGCAGTGGAGACTCAGGGGGTGGCTACACCTTC. Its protein is CASSGDSGGGYTF.

V and J are TRBV7-2 and TRBJ2-5; D uncertain. Germline V gene data show CDR1 as SGHTA and CDR2 as FQGNSA. The CDR3 sequence is 13 residues long. V shed 0 bases and J shed 5 bases, with 7 bases lying between them. Here the CDR3 reads CASSLASAETQYF. The CDR3 coding sequence is TGTGCCAGCAGCTTAGCGTCCGCTGAGACCCAGTACTTC.

This clonotype was seen a handful of times. The chain links TRBV28 to TRBJ2-1; D possibly corresponds to TRBD2 (6 bases). V was shortened by 8 bases and J by 4 bases, with 15 bases between the two germline ends. Germline values: CDR1 MDHEN, CDR2 SYDVKM. This CDR3 has 14 residues. In DNA form, the CDR3 reads TGTGCCAGCCGCGGGGTAGCAGTATACAATGAGCAGTTCTTC. It yields the protein CASRGVAVYNEQFF.

J is TRBJ2-5 and V is TRBV5-1; 15 nucleotides agree with TRBD2. Germline V gene sequence: CDR1 SGHRS, CDR2 YFSETQ. This CDR3 is 15 amino acids long. V shed 4 bases, J shed 3 bases, and the junction held 1 base outside the gene matches. CDR3 in amino acids: CASSRTSGGEETQYF. Written as DNA, the CDR3 is TGCGCCAGCAGCCGGACTAGCGGGGGGGAAGAGACCCAGTACTTC.

This clonotype was seen at least ten times. The V gene is TRBV6-2 or TRBV6-3, the J gene TRBJ2-6; D call uncertain. V lost 2 bases, J lost 2 bases, and 10 bases lay in between. From germline, CDR1 is MNHEY and CDR2 SVGEGT. The CDR3 totals 16 residues. DNA of the CDR3: TGTGCCAGCAGTTACAGGATGGACCCTGGGGCCAACGTCCTGACTTTC. Its translation is CASSYRMDPGANVLTF.

This chain links TRBV6-5 with TRBJ2-1; tentatively, D is TRBD1 (5 bases). Deletions cut 5 bases from V and 10 bases from J, with 18 bases between. This CDR3 region has 14 residues. Germline CDR1 is MNHEY and CDR2 is SVGAGI. This CDR3 is CASSVSRATREQFF. CDR3 nucleotides: TGTGCCAGCAGTGTGAGCAGGGCGACCAGGGAGCAGTTCTTC.

The V gene is TRBV28, the J gene TRBJ2-5; TRBD1 matches 8 bases. Unmatched junction bases numbered 4, after V lost 2 bases and J lost 2 bases. The length of the CDR3 is 15 residues. The germline gives CDR1 MDHEN, CDR2 SYDVKM. The CDR3 loop reads CASSLRTGWQETQYF. The CDR3, as DNA: TGTGCCAGCAGTTTAAGGACAGGGTGGCAAGAGACCCAGTACTTC. The complete variable domain, with remaining parts taken from reference TRBV28 and TRBJ2-5, reads DVKVTQSSRYLVKRTGEKVFLECVQDMDHENMFWYRQDPGLGLRLIYFSYDVKMKEKGDIPEGYSVSREKKERFSLILESASTNQTSMYLCASSLRTGWQETQYFGPGTRLLVL.

There are a few counts of this clonotype. The chain couples TRBV5-1 to TRBJ2-7, with TRBD1 identical over 9 bases. The length of the CDR3 is 14 residues. The junction had 8 bases not matched to a gene; V was cut back by 7 bases and J by 3 bases. Germline CDR1 SGHRS, CDR2 YFSETQ. In DNA form, the CDR3 reads TGCGCCAGCGCCGCTGGGACAGGGTACTACGAGCAGTACTTC. Its translation: CASAAGTGYYEQYF. Full variable domain (missing parts from reference TRBV5-1 and TRBJ2-7): KAGVTQTPRYLIKTRGQQVTLSCSPISGHRSVSWYQQTPGQGLQFLFEYFSETQRNKGNFPGRFSGRQFSNSRSEMNVSTLELGDSALYLCASAAGTGYYEQYFGPGTRLTVT.

The chain employs TRBV9 and TRBJ2-1, with TRBD2 as a possible D gene (6 bases). TRBJ2-7 explains the end of the DNA better; the J call may be wrong. CDR3 length: 16 residues. The germline V gene encodes CDR1 SGDLS and CDR2 YYNGEE. CDR3 DNA sequence: TGTGCCAGCAGCGTAACGGGAGAGAGCTCCTACAATGAGCAGTACTTC. Amino acid sequence: CASSVTGESSYNEQYF.

The J gene is TRBJ2-7, the V gene TRBV6-1; 15 bases line up with TRBD2. The J call is uncertain, as TRBJ2-4 better fits the DNA end. This CDR3 has 18 amino acids. Germline CDR1 and CDR2: MNHNS and SASEGT. CDR3 bases: TGTGCCAGCAGAGTGGGAACGGGACTAGCGGGGGGACCAAACATTCAGTACTTC. Residues: CASRVGTGLAGGPNIQYF.

This clonotype was picked up one time. At one of its ends the junction is not consistent with the germline gene, which may arise from a read error. The CDR3 loop is CASSQDSERGGSSQPQHF. In nucleotides, the CDR3 is TGTGCCAGCAGCCAAGATTCGGAACGTGGGGGAAGCAGTCAGCCCCAGCATTTT. This sequence joins TRBV4-2 and TRBJ1-5, with D perhaps matching TRBD1 (5 bases). In germline, CDR1 is LGHNA, CDR2 YNFKEQ. The CDR3 contains 18 residues.

This clonotype was detected only once. The chain recombines TRBV10-3 with TRBJ2-3, with TRBD2 matching 14 bases. V lost 6 bases and J lost 4; bases outside the gene matches: 0. Germline loops: CDR1 ENHRY, CDR2 SYGVKD. This CDR3 is 14 amino acids long. The CDR3 spells CAIRTSGGADTQYF. The CDR3 region has the DNA TGTGCCATCAGGACTAGCGGGGGGGCAGATACGCAGTATTTT.

A few counts support this clonotype. This sequence joins TRBV7-9 and TRBJ2-5, with 14 bases matching TRBD2. V lost 5 bases to trimming and J lost 11 bases; unmatched junction nucleotides: 7. The CDR3 totals 14 residues. Per the germline V gene, CDR1 is SEHNR and CDR2 is FQNEAQ (reference sequence). In DNA, the CDR3 is TGTGCCAGCAGCCCGGGACTAGCGGGAGTAGAGCAGTACTTC. Its protein product is CASSPGLAGVEQYF.

V is TRBV2 and J is TRBJ2-5; no firm D call. The end of the DNA aligns better with TRBJ2-7, so the J call may be wrong. The CDR3 loop spans 10 amino acids. CDR1 is SNHLY and CDR2 is FYNNEI in the germline V gene. CDR3 in amino acids: CASSVFEQYF. Here the CDR3 DNA reads TGTGCCAGCAGTGTTTTCGAGCAGTACTTC.

The rearrangement links TRBV5-1 to TRBJ2-7; D unresolved. The CDR3 spans 16 residues. The germline V gene has CDR1 SGHRS and CDR2 YFSETQ. The ends were cut back, 0 bases at V and 6 bases at J, with 19 bases in the middle. CDR3 protein: CASSLAHEASATEQYF. The CDR3 DNA reads as TGCGCCAGCAGCTTGGCCCACGAGGCGTCGGCGACCGAGCAGTACTTC. The complete variable domain, with remaining parts taken from reference TRBV5-1 and TRBJ2-7, reads KAGVTQTPRYLIKTRGQQVTLSCSPISGHRSVSWYQQTPGQGLQFLFEYFSETQRNKGNFPGRFSGRQFSNSRSEMNVSTLELGDSALYLCASSLAHEASATEQYFGPGTRLTVT.

The chain links TRBV25-1 to TRBJ2-5; D not certain. The DNA end is a closer match to TRBJ2-7, so the J assignment may be wrong. Germline CDR1 reads MGHDK; CDR2 reads SYGVNS. The CDR3 length is 14 residues. The CDR3 is CASSGRLRPYEQYF. The CDR3 nucleotides read TGTGCCAGCAGTGGGCGGTTGAGACCCTACGAGCAGTACTTC.

Details on this clonotype: Given a much more abundant clone one base away, this may be a read error. The rearrangement links TRBV5-1 to TRBJ2-7; 10 positions agree with TRBD2. CDR3 size: 16 residues. The junction had 12 bases not matched to a gene; V was cut back by 0 bases and J by 9 bases. Germline V gives CDR1 SGHRS, CDR2 YFSETQ. CDR3: CASSLGARLAGAGQYF. The DNA of the CDR3 is TGCGCCAGCAGCTTGGGAGCTAGGCTAGCGGGAGCCGGGCAGTACTTC.

The table lists this clonotype with many counts. The chain recombines TRBV5-1 with TRBJ2-7, with 9 bases aligning to TRBD2. The CDR3 length is 13 residues. From germline, CDR1 is SGHRS and CDR2 YFSETQ. The V segment lost 4 bases and the J segment 6 bases; nucleotides outside the gene matches: 5. The CDR3: CASSVGLAGEQYF. The CDR3, as DNA: TGCGCCAGCAGCGTGGGACTAGCCGGCGAGCAGTACTTC.

In this sample, this clonotype turned up a few times. The chain uses TRBV7-6 and TRBJ2-1, with 8 bases that match TRBD2. Germline V gene data show CDR1 as SGHVS and CDR2 as FNYEAQ. This CDR3 is 17 amino acids long. The V segment lost 1 base and the J segment 0 bases; nucleotides outside the gene matches: 5. The CDR3 region is CASSLESREVSYNEQFF. The CDR3 DNA reads as TGTGCCAGCAGCTTAGAGTCGCGGGAGGTCTCCTACAATGAGCAGTTCTTC.